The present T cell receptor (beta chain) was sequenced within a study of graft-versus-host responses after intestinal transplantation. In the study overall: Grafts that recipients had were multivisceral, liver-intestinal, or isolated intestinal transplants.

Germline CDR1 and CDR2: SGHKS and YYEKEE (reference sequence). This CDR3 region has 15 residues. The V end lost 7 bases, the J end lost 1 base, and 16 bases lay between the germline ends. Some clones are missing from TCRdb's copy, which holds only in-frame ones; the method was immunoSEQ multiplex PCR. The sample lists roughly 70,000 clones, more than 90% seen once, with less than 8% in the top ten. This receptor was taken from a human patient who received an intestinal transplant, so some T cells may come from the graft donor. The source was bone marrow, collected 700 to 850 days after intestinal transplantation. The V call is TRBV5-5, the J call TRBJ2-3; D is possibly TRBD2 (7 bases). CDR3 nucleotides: TGTGCCAGCTTACTGACCGGGGGGCGCACAGATACGCAGTATTTT. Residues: CASLLTGGRTDTQYF.